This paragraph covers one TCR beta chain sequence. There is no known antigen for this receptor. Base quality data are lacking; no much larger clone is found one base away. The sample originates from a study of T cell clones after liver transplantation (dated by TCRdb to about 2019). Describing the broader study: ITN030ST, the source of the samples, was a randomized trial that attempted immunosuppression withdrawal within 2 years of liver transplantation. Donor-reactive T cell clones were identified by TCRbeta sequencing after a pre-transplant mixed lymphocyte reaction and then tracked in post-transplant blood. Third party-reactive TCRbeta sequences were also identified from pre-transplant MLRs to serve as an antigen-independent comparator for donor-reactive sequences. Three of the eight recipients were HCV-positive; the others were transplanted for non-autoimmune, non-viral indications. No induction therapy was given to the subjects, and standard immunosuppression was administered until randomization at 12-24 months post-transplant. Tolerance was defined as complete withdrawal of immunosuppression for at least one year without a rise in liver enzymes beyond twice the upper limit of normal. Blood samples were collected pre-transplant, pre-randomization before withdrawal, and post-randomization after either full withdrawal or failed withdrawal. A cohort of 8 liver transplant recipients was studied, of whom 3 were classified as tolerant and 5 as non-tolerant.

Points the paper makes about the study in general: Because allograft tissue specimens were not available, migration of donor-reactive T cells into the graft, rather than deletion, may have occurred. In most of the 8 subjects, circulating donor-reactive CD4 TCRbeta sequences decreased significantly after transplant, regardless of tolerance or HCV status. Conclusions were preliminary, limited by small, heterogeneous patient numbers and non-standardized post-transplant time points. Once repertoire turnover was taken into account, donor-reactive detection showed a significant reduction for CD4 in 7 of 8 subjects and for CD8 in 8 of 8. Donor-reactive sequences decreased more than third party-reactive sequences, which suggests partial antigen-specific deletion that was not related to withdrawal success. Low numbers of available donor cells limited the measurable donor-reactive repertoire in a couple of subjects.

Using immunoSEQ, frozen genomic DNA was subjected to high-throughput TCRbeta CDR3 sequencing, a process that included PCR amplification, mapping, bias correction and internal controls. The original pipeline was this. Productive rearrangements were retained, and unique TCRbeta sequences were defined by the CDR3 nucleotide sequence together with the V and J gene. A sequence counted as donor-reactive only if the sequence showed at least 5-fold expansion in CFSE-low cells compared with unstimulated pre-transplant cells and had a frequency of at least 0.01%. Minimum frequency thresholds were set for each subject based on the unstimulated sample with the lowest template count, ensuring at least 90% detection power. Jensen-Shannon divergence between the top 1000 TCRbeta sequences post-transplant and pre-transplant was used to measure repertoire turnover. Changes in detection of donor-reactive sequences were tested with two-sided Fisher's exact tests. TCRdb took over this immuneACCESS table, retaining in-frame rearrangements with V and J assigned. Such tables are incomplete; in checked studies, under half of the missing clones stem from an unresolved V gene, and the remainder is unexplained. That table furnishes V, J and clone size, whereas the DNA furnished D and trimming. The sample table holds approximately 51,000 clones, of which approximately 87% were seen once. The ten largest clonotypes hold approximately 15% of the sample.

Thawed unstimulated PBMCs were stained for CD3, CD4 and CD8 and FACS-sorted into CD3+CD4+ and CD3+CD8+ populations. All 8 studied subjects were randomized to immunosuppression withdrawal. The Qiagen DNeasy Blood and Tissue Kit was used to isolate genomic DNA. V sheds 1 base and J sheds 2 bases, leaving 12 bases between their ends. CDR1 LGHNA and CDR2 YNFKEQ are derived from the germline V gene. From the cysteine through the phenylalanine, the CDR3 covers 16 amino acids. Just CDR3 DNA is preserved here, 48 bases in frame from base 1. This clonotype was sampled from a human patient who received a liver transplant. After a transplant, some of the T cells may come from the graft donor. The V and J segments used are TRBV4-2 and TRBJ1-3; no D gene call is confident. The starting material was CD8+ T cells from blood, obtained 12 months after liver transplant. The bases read TGTGCCAGCAGCCAAGGGCTGAGGGAGGCTGGAAACACCATATATTTT. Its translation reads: CASSQGLREAGNTIYF.